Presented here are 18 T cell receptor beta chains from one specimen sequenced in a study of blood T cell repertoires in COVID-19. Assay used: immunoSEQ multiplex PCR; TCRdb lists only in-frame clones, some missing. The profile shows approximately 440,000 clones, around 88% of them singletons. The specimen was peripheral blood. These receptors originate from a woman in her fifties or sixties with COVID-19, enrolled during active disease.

CDR3 amino acids: CAIARARAYEQYF. The CDR3 coding sequence is TGCGCCATCGCGAGGGCGCGAGCCTACGAGCAGTACTTC. The chain has TRBV23-1 and TRBJ2-7; TRBD2 might be the D (5 bases). TRBV23-1 is an open reading frame, and its role is uncertain. Trimming took 10 bases from V and 2 from J, leaving 15 bases between them. CDR3 length equals 13 residues.

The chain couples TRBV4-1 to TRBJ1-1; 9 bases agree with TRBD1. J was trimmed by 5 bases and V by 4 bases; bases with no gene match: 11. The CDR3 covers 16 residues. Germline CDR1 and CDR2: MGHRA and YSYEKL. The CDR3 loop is CASSRLAGTGRTEAFF. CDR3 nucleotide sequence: TGCGCCAGCAGCCGACTAGCAGGGACAGGGAGGACTGAAGCTTTCTTT.

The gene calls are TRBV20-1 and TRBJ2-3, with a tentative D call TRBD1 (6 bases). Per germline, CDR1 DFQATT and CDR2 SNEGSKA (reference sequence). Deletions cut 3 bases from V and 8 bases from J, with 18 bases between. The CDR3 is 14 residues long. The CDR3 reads CSASNGQLTGTQYF. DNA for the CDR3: TGCAGTGCTAGTAATGGACAGTTAACGGGTACGCAGTATTTT.

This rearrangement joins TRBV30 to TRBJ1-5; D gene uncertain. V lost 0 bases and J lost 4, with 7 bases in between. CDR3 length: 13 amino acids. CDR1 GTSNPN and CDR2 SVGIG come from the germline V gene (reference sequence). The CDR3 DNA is TGTGCCTGGAGTGTAGAGAAGAATCAGCCCCAGCATTTT. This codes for CAWSVEKNQPQHF.

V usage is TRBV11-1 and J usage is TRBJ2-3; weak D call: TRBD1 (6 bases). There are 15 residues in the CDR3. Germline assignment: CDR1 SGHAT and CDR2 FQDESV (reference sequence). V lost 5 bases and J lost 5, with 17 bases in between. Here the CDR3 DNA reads TGTGCCAGCAGCCTAAACAGGGTAGGGGTAGATACGCAGTATTTT. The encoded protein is CASSLNRVGVDTQYF.

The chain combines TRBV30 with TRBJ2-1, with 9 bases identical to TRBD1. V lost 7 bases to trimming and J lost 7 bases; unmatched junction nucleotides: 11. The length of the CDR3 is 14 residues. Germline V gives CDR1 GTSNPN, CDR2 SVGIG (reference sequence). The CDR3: CASAPGTGSNEQFF. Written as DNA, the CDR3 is TGTGCCTCCGCACCTGGGACAGGGTCTAATGAGCAGTTCTTC.

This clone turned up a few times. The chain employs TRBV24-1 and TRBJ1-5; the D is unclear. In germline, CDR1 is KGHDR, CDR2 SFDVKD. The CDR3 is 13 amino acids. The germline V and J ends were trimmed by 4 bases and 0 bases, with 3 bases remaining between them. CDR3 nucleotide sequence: TGTGCCACCAGTGAGGCTAGCAATCAGCCCCAGCATTTT. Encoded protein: CATSEASNQPQHF.

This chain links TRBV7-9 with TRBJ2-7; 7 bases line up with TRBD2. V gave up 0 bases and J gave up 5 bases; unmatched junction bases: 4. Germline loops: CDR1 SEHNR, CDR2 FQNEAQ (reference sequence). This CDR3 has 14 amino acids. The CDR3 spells CASSLARTRNEQYF. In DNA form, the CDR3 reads TGTGCCAGCAGCTTAGCGAGGACTAGAAACGAGCAGTACTTC.

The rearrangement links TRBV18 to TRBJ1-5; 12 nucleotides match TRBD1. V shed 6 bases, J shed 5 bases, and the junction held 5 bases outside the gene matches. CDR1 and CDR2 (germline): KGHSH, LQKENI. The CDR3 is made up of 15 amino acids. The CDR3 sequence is CASSSGTGGDQPQHF. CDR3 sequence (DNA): TGTGCCAGCTCGTCTGGGACAGGGGGCGATCAGCCCCAGCATTTT.

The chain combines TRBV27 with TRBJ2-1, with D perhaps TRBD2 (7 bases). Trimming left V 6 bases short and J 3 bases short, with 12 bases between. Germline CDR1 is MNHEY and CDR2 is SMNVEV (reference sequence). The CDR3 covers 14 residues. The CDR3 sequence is CASSRGGVYNEQFF. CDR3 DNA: TGTGCCAGCAGCCGAGGGGGGGTCTACAATGAGCAGTTCTTC.

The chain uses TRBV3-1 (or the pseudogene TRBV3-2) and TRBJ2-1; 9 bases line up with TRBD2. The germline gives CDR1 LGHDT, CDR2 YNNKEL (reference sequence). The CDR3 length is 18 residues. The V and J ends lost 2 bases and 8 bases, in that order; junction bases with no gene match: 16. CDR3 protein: CASSQRTNRAGGPDEQFF. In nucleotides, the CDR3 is TGTGCCAGCAGCCAACGGACTAATCGGGCGGGGGGGCCGGATGAGCAGTTCTTC.

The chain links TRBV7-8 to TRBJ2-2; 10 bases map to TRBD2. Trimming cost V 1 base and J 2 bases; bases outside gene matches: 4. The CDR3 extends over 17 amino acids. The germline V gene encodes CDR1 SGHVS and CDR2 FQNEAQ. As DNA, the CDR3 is TGTGCCAGCAGCTTAGATGGACTAGCGGATAACACCGGGGAGCTGTTTTTT. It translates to CASSLDGLADNTGELFF.

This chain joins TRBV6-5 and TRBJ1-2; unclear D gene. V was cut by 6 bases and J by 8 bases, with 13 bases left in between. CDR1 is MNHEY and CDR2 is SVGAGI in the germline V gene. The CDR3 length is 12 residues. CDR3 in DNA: TGTGCCAGCAGGGAGAGGGTGTGGGGCTACACCTTC. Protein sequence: CASRERVWGYTF.

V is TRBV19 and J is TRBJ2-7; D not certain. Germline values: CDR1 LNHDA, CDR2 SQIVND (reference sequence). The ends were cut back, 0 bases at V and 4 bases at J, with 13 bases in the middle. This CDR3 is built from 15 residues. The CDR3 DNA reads TGTGCCAGTAGTATAGATTCTACGAATGTATACGAGCAGTACTTC. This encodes CASSIDSTNVYEQYF.

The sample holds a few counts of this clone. The CDR3 DNA reads TGCGCCAGCAGCTTGTACTCGACAGGAGGTGCTGAAGCTTTCTTT. This translates into CASSLYSTGGAEAFF. This sequence joins TRBV5-1 and TRBJ1-1; D possibly corresponds to TRBD1 (6 bases). The germline CDR1 and CDR2 sequences are SGHRS and YFSETQ. V was clipped by 1 base and J by 6 bases, with 16 bases between them. This CDR3 spans 15 amino acids.

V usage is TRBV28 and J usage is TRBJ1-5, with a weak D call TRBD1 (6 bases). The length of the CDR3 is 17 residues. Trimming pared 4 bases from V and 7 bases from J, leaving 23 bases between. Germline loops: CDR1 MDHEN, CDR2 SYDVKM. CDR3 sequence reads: CASSSLRGAVSSQPQHF. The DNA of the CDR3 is TGTGCCAGCAGTTCCCTACGGGGGGCCGTCTCCTCACAGCCCCAGCATTTT.

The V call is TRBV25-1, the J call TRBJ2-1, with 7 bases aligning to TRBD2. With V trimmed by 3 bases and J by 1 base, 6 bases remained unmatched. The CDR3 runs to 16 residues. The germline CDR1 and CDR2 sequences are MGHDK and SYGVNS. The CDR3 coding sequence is TGTGCCAGCAGTGACCCGGTGGGGGGGTCCTACAATGAGCAGTTCTTC. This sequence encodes CASSDPVGGSYNEQFF.

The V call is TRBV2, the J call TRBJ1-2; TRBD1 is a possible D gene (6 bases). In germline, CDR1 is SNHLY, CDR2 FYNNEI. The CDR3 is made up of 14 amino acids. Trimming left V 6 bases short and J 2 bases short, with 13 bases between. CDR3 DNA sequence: TGTGCCAGCAGATATGGGGGCGACAACTATGGCTACACCTTC. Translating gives CASRYGGDNYGYTF.